This is a list of T cell receptor beta chains from one sample in a study of CD8 T cells in ankylosing spondylitis. One entry per CDR3 protein results from TCRdb running MiXCR on the 5' RACE reads. This sample has 90,000 to 120,000 distinct CDR3 sequences; under 30% occur once, and the top ten carry about 12%. What was sequenced was synovial fluid, either unsorted or a sorted T cell fraction (not recorded which). The receptors were gathered from a male donor with ankylosing spondylitis. CDR3s include the opening cysteine and the closing phenylalanine or tryptophan. The order of the fields is clone size, J gene, V gene, D gene, CDR3 protein, CDR3 DNA. A D gene is named only where the DNA matches it firmly. Where a row states a size, it is once, few, many or the class of an expanded clone; other rows omit it.

clone size: many; J gene: TRBJ2-3; V gene: TRBV29-1; D gene: -; CDR3 protein: CSVGHGVSTDTQYF; CDR3 DNA: TGCAGCGTTGGTCACGGGGTTAGCACAGATACGCAGTATTTT
clone size: few; J gene: TRBJ1-2; V gene: TRBV7-2; D gene: -; CDR3 protein: CASSPREENYGYTF; CDR3 DNA: TGTGCCAGCAGCCCCCGGGAGGAGAACTATGGCTACACCTTC
clone size: -; J gene: TRBJ2-1; V gene: TRBV10-2; D gene: -; CDR3 protein: CASSRELYNEQFF; CDR3 DNA: TGCGCCAGCAGTAGGGAGCTTTACAATGAGCAGTTCTTC
clone size: -; J gene: TRBJ1-2; V gene: TRBV12-3/TRBV12-4; D gene: TRBD1; CDR3 protein: CASSLSLGRQGGNGYTF; CDR3 DNA: TGTGCCAGCAGCCTTTCCCTGGGTCGGCAGGGGGGGAATGGCTACACCTTC
clone size: -; J gene: TRBJ2-2; V gene: TRBV2; D gene: -; CDR3 protein: CASRSTGELFF; CDR3 DNA: TGTGCCAGCAGAAGTACCGGGGAGCTGTTTTTT
clone size: -; J gene: TRBJ2-7; V gene: TRBV24-1; D gene: -; CDR3 protein: CATSASQGSYEQYF; CDR3 DNA: TGTGCCACCAGTGCATCTCAGGGGTCCTACGAGCAGTACTTC
clone size: few; J gene: TRBJ1-4; V gene: TRBV4-1; D gene: -; CDR3 protein: CASSQDEGRGSEKLFF; CDR3 DNA: TGCGCCAGCAGCCAAGACGAGGGCAGGGGAAGCGAAAAACTGTTTTTT
clone size: many; J gene: TRBJ2-1; V gene: TRBV6-5; D gene: TRBD2; CDR3 protein: CASSFGLAGASYNEQFF; CDR3 DNA: TGTGCCAGCAGTTTCGGACTAGCGGGAGCATCCTACAATGAGCAGTTCTTC
clone size: -; J gene: TRBJ1-4; V gene: TRBV6-1; D gene: -; CDR3 protein: CASRGYFNEKLFF; CDR3 DNA: TGTGCCAGCCGTGGTTACTTTAATGAAAAACTGTTTTTT
clone size: -; J gene: TRBJ2-7; V gene: TRBV20-1; D gene: -; CDR3 protein: CSASKKTGPYYEQYF; CDR3 DNA: TGCAGTGCAAGTAAGAAGACCGGGCCCTACTACGAGCAGTACTTC
clone size: -; J gene: TRBJ2-5; V gene: TRBV5-6; D gene: -; CDR3 protein: CASSLGGGPQGTQYF; CDR3 DNA: TGTGCCAGCAGCTTGGGAGGGGGACCTCAGGGGACCCAGTACTTC
clone size: -; J gene: TRBJ2-5; V gene: TRBV7-9; D gene: -; CDR3 protein: CASSFSSVQETQYF; CDR3 DNA: TGTGCCAGCAGCTTTAGTTCAGTCCAAGAGACCCAGTACTTC
clone size: many; J gene: TRBJ2-1; V gene: TRBV3-1; D gene: -; CDR3 protein: CASSQGFQDREQFF; CDR3 DNA: TGTGCCAGCAGCCAAGGATTTCAAGACAGGGAGCAGTTCTTC
clone size: -; J gene: TRBJ2-1; V gene: TRBV18; D gene: -; CDR3 protein: CASSPKGYNEQFF; CDR3 DNA: TGTGCCAGCTCACCAAAGGGCTACAATGAGCAGTTCTTC
clone size: -; J gene: TRBJ2-1; V gene: TRBV2; D gene: TRBD2; CDR3 protein: CASSLAGGRNEQFF; CDR3 DNA: TGTGCCAGCAGTTTAGCGGGAGGGCGGAATGAGCAGTTCTTC
clone size: few; J gene: TRBJ2-7; V gene: TRBV3-1; D gene: TRBD2; CDR3 protein: CASSQEGLLREFTEQYF; CDR3 DNA: TGTGCCAGCAGCCAAGAAGGGTTGCTGCGGGAGTTCACCGAGCAGTACTTC
clone size: -; J gene: TRBJ2-4; V gene: TRBV20-1; D gene: -; CDR3 protein: CSASGQMRNIQYF; CDR3 DNA: TGCAGTGCTAGCGGGCAGATGCGGAACATTCAGTACTTC
clone size: -; J gene: TRBJ1-5; V gene: TRBV18; D gene: -; CDR3 protein: CASSPTGSKPQHF; CDR3 DNA: TGTGCCAGCTCACCCACAGGGAGCAAGCCCCAGCATTTT
clone size: few; J gene: TRBJ2-4; V gene: TRBV12-3/TRBV12-4; D gene: -; CDR3 protein: CASSTGTSLKNIQYF; CDR3 DNA: TGTGCCAGCAGTACCGGGACCTCCCTCAAAAACATTCAGTACTTC
clone size: -; J gene: TRBJ2-7; V gene: TRBV27; D gene: TRBD1; CDR3 protein: CASSTRQGFEQYF; CDR3 DNA: TGTGCCAGCAGTACCCGACAGGGATTCGAGCAGTACTTC
clone size: -; J gene: TRBJ2-1; V gene: TRBV29-1; D gene: -; CDR3 protein: CSVRITGEQFF; CDR3 DNA: TGCAGCGTCCGGATCACCGGTGAGCAGTTCTTC
clone size: -; J gene: TRBJ1-2; V gene: TRBV20-1; D gene: -; CDR3 protein: CSGGRPLGYGYTF; CDR3 DNA: TGCAGTGGGGGGCGTCCCCTAGGCTATGGCTACACCTTC
clone size: few; J gene: TRBJ2-5; V gene: TRBV2; D gene: -; CDR3 protein: CASSVFSVRETQYF; CDR3 DNA: TGTGCCAGCAGTGTCTTTAGTGTTAGGGAGACCCAGTACTTC
clone size: few; J gene: TRBJ1-4; V gene: TRBV2; D gene: -; CDR3 protein: CASSPGTTNEKLFF; CDR3 DNA: TGTGCCAGCAGTCCCGGGACGACTAATGAAAAACTGTTTTTT
clone size: -; J gene: TRBJ1-3; V gene: TRBV7-6; D gene: TRBD1; CDR3 protein: CASSLAPLGTGSFSGNTIYF; CDR3 DNA: TGTGCCAGCAGCTTAGCGCCACTGGGGACAGGTTCCTTCTCTGGAAACACCATATATTTT
clone size: once; J gene: TRBJ2-5; V gene: TRBV19; D gene: -; CDR3 protein: CASSLDPRWTQYF; CDR3 DNA: TGTGCCAGTAGTCTAGACCCACGGTGGACCCAGTACTTC
clone size: few; J gene: TRBJ2-1; V gene: TRBV20-1; D gene: TRBD2; CDR3 protein: CSARLAGGRNEQFF; CDR3 DNA: TGCAGTGCTCGCTTAGCGGGAGGGCGGAATGAGCAGTTCTTC
clone size: once; J gene: TRBJ2-2; V gene: TRBV2; D gene: TRBD2; CDR3 protein: CASSLLAGGTGELFF; CDR3 DNA: TGTGCCAGCAGTCTACTAGCGGGAGGTACCGGGGAGCTGTTTTTT
clone size: -; J gene: TRBJ1-5; V gene: TRBV27; D gene: -; CDR3 protein: CASRGGSRVGGQHF; CDR3 DNA: TGTGCCAGCCGTGGAGGGTCCCGGGTGGGGGGCCAGCATTTT
clone size: many; J gene: TRBJ2-3; V gene: TRBV29-1; D gene: TRBD1; CDR3 protein: CSSLSFRQGSYTDTQYF; CDR3 DNA: TGCAGCTCGTTGTCCTTCCGACAGGGGAGTTACACAGATACGCAGTATTTT
clone size: few; J gene: TRBJ2-5; V gene: TRBV20-1; D gene: TRBD1; CDR3 protein: CSAIYGQGPQETQYF; CDR3 DNA: TGCAGTGCTATCTATGGACAGGGCCCCCAAGAGACCCAGTACTTC
clone size: few; J gene: TRBJ1-3; V gene: TRBV12-3/TRBV12-4; D gene: -; CDR3 protein: CASRILASGNTIYF; CDR3 DNA: TGTGCCAGCAGAATACTTGCATCCGGAAACACCATATATTTT